The 18 T cell receptor beta chains given below trace back to one sample, sequenced in a study of blood T cell repertoires in COVID-19. Assay used: immunoSEQ multiplex PCR; TCRdb lists only in-frame clones, some missing. Among a few hundred thousand clones listed, more than 70% were seen once. The sample taken for sequencing was peripheral blood. These receptors originate from a woman aged 45-59 years with acute or convalescent COVID-19.

In this sample, this clone turned up once. The V call is TRBV7-3, the J call TRBJ2-1; 11 bases align to TRBD2. The CDR3 spans 15 residues. V shed 6 bases and J 9 bases; nucleotides not matched to a gene: 10. The germline V gene encodes CDR1 SGHTA and CDR2 FQGTGA. The CDR3 nucleotides are TGTGCCAGCAGTCCTACTAGCGGGAGTGGGGGTGAGCAGTTCTTC. Its translation is CASSPTSGSGGEQFF. The variable domain in full, with the rest retrieved from reference TRBV7-3 and TRBJ2-1, is GAGVSQTPSNKVTEKGKYVELRCDPISGHTALYWYRQSLGQGPEFLIYFQGTGAADDSGLPNDRFFAVRPEGSVSTLKIQRTERGDSAVYLCASSPTSGSGGEQFFGPGTRLTVL.

This clone showed up just once. The chain couples TRBV20-1 to TRBJ2-2; 9 positions match TRBD2. The CDR3 spans 17 residues. Germline V gene sequence: CDR1 DFQATT, CDR2 SNEGSKA (reference sequence). With 3 bases clipped from V and 5 bases from J, the junction kept 13 bases outside the gene matches. CDR3 protein: CSASKASGKGGTGELFF. The CDR3 DNA follows: TGCAGTGCTAGTAAGGCTAGCGGGAAAGGAGGGACCGGGGAGCTGTTTTTT.

This clone was detected once. This chain joins TRBV28 and TRBJ1-4; tentatively, D is TRBD1 (5 bases). V was shortened by 11 bases and J by 4 bases, with 17 bases between the two germline ends. CDR1 is MDHEN, CDR2 SYDVKM, per germline. The CDR3 runs 14 residues. The CDR3 nucleotides are TGTGCCGTAGGGGCGGGACCAAGTAATGAAAAACTGTTTTTT. Amino acid sequence: CAVGAGPSNEKLFF.

V usage is TRBV7-3 and J usage is TRBJ2-3, with 10 bases lining up with TRBD2. CDR1 is SGHTA and CDR2 is FQGTGA in the germline V gene. This CDR3 has 15 residues. J gave up 5 bases and V 8 bases, and 10 bases lay outside the gene matches. The DNA of the CDR3 is TGTGCCAGCCTACGGGCTAGCGGGAGCGAAGATACGCAGTATTTT. It translates to CASLRASGSEDTQYF.

This clone was recorded a few times. The chain couples TRBV6-5 to TRBJ2-3, with TRBD2 matching over 11 bases. With 6 bases clipped from V and 1 base from J, the junction kept 3 bases outside the gene matches. CDR3 length: 15 amino acids. The germline gives CDR1 MNHEY, CDR2 SVGAGI. The CDR3 here is CASRKLAGGTDTQYF. CDR3 bases: TGTGCCAGCAGGAAACTAGCGGGAGGCACAGATACGCAGTATTTT.

CDR3 DNA sequence: TGTGCCAGCAGCCAAGTCGACAGGGATAATTCACCCCTCCACTTT. Protein product: CASSQVDRDNSPLHF. V gene TRBV4-2 combines with J gene TRBJ1-6; 7 positions match TRBD1. The CDR3 consists of 15 residues. Per germline, CDR1 LGHNA and CDR2 YNFKEQ. After removal of 1 base from V and 5 bases from J, the junction contained 2 bases not matched to a gene.

J is TRBJ2-5 and V is TRBV29-1; 8 bases are shared with TRBD1. V gave up 4 bases and J gave up 5 bases; unmatched junction bases: 12. There are 15 residues in the CDR3. Germline CDR1 reads SQVTM; CDR2 reads ANQGSEA. CDR3 residues: CSVASRTGLGETQYF. CDR3 DNA: TGCAGCGTTGCCAGTAGGACAGGGCTAGGGGAGACCCAGTACTTC.

J is TRBJ1-1 and V is TRBV6-4, with D tentatively TRBD1 (5 bases). V was cut by 2 bases and J by 0 bases, with 13 bases left in between. The CDR3 is made up of 16 amino acids. CDR1 and CDR2 (germline): MRHNA, SNTAGT. Here the CDR3 reads CASSDTEQDLNTEAFF. In DNA form, the CDR3 reads TGTGCCAGCAGTGACACCGAACAGGATTTGAACACTGAAGCTTTCTTT.

The chain recombines TRBV30 with TRBJ1-1; TRBD1 agrees at 8 bases. Germline CDR1 reads GTSNPN; CDR2 reads SVGIG (reference sequence). CDR3 size: 15 residues. Unmatched junction bases numbered 9, after V lost 0 bases and J lost 6 bases. CDR3 sequence (DNA): TGTGCCTGGAGTGTAGGCAGACAGGGGCTCGCTGAAGCTTTCTTT. Translated: CAWSVGRQGLAEAFF. Using reference TRBV30 and TRBJ1-1 for the parts outside the CDR3, the full variable domain is SQTIHQWPATLVQPVGSPLSLECTVEGTSNPNLYWYRQAAGRGLQLLFYSVGIGQISSEVPQNLSASRPQDRQFILSSKKLLLSDSGFYLCAWSVGRQGLAEAFFGQGTRLTVV.

The rearrangement uses TRBV28 and TRBJ2-7, with 10 nucleotides matching TRBD2. J lost 6 bases, V lost 1 base, and 6 bases had no gene match. The CDR3 sequence is 15 residues long. Per the germline V gene, CDR1 is MDHEN and CDR2 is SYDVKM. CDR3 region: CASSLSESGRAEQYF. The CDR3 DNA reads as TGTGCCAGCAGTTTATCGGAGAGCGGGAGGGCCGAGCAGTACTTC.

This chain connects TRBV28 to TRBJ2-2, with 15 bases aligning to TRBD2. The CDR3 loop spans 16 amino acids. Germline V gene sequence: CDR1 MDHEN, CDR2 SYDVKM. The junction had 3 bases not matched to a gene; V was cut back by 4 bases and J by 6 bases. In DNA, the CDR3 is TGTGCCAGCAGTTCGAGGACTAGCGGGAGGGCCGGGGAGCTGTTTTTT. Translation: CASSSRTSGRAGELFF.

The rearrangement joins TRBV11-3 to TRBJ2-1; 8 bases are shared with TRBD2. Germline V gives CDR1 SGHNT, CDR2 YENEEA. The junction had 1 base not matched to a gene; V was cut back by 3 bases and J by 0 bases. The CDR3 has 15 amino acids. CDR3 nucleotides: TGTGCCAGCAGCTTTAGCGGGGTCTCCTACAATGAGCAGTTCTTC. It translates to CASSFSGVSYNEQFF.

CDR3 loop: CATTRGSKDEQYF. The CDR3 DNA follows: TGTGCCACAACCCGGGGAAGCAAGGACGAGCAGTACTTC. This chain links TRBV12-3 or TRBV12-4 with TRBJ2-7; a weak D match, TRBD2 (5 bases). This CDR3 has 13 residues. V was pared by 10 bases and J by 5 bases, with 18 bases between.

This chain connects TRBV9 to TRBJ2-7, with a weak D call TRBD1 (6 bases). V shed 4 bases and J shed 6 bases, with 11 bases lying between them. The germline gives CDR1 SGDLS, CDR2 YYNGEE. The CDR3 is made up of 12 amino acids. CDR3 amino acids: CASSTGTPEQYF. The CDR3 DNA follows: TGTGCCAGCAGCACCGGGACACCCGAGCAGTACTTC.

The chain employs TRBV29-1 and TRBJ2-1; possible D gene TRBD1, 6 bases. Trimming stripped 5 bases from V and 9 bases from J, with 17 bases between. The germline V gene encodes CDR1 SQVTM and CDR2 ANQGSEA. This CDR3 comprises 13 residues. The CDR3 protein is CSVLKTGFGEQFF. In DNA, the CDR3 is TGCAGCGTTCTTAAAACAGGGTTCGGTGAGCAGTTCTTC.

This clone was picked up one time. At the DNA level, this CDR3 is encoded by other sequences in the same sample as well. The rearrangement links TRBV7-3 to TRBJ1-1; 9 bases map to TRBD1. The V gene's germline CDR1 is SGHTA and CDR2 FQGTGA. V lost 1 base and J lost 0; bases outside the gene matches: 3. The CDR3 consists of 16 residues. The CDR3 DNA reads as TGTGCCAGCAGCTTAATGGGACAGGGCCTGAACACTGAAGCTTTCTTT. Encoded protein: CASSLMGQGLNTEAFF.

V and J are TRBV28 and TRBJ2-3; the D is unclear. Trimming left V 3 bases short and J 1 base short, with 8 bases between. The CDR3 contains 14 residues. Germline values: CDR1 MDHEN, CDR2 SYDVKM. The CDR3 sequence is CASSFLSGTDTQYF. Written as DNA, the CDR3 is TGTGCCAGCAGTTTCCTGTCTGGCACAGATACGCAGTATTTT.

The DNA of the CDR3 is TGTGCCAGCAGTTTTTCGGGTGCCTATGGCTACACCTTC. This codes for CASSFSGAYGYTF. V is TRBV27 and J is TRBJ1-2; D gene ambiguous. This CDR3 is built from 13 residues. Germline V CDR1 and CDR2: MNHEY, SMNVEV (reference sequence). The germline V and J ends were trimmed by 3 bases and 4 bases, with 9 bases remaining between them.